A selection of T cell receptor beta chains follows, all from one sample in a study of identical twins. Each CDR3 protein gets one entry after TCRdb re-called the 5' RACE reads with MiXCR. The sample includes around 530,000 distinct CDR3 sequences, approximately 14% of them seen just once. These data were likewise used in another study, on yellow fever vaccine responses in identical twins.

Sequencing used CD4+ T cells sorted from blood. The receptors come from a woman aged 18-35 years in good health. CDR3s include the opening cysteine and the closing phenylalanine or tryptophan. A D gene is named only where the DNA matches it firmly. The listing skips clone size in some rows; elsewhere it reads once, few, many or a size class.

V gene	clone size	J gene	D gene	CDR3 protein	CDR3 DNA
TRBV20-1	NA	TRBJ2-3	NA	CSASFFGSPDTQYF	TGCAGTGCTAGCTTTTTCGGGAGTCCAGATACGCAGTATTTT
TRBV4-1	many	TRBJ2-1	NA	CASSQNTGNSYNEQFF	TGCGCCAGCAGCCAAAATACAGGGAACTCCTACAATGAGCAGTTCTTC
TRBV11-3	NA	TRBJ2-2	TRBD1	CASSRRTGQGTGELFF	TGTGCCAGCAGCAGAAGAACGGGACAGGGAACCGGGGAGCTGTTTTTT
TRBV28	few	TRBJ2-1	NA	CASSQWGGQVNEQFF	TGTGCCAGCAGTCAATGGGGGGGGCAAGTCAATGAGCAGTTCTTC
TRBV5-1	few	TRBJ2-5	NA	CASSLGLGLLQGAQETQYF	TGCGCCAGCAGCTTGGGCCTTGGCCTTTTGCAAGGGGCGCAAGAGACCCAGTACTTC
TRBV5-1	few	TRBJ2-5	NA	CASSLYPDSRYQETQYF	TGCGCCAGCAGCTTGTATCCCGACAGCCGGTACCAAGAGACCCAGTACTTC
TRBV15	few	TRBJ2-1	TRBD2	CATSRALTSGAYNEQFF	TGTGCCACCAGCAGAGCTTTGACTAGCGGGGCCTACAATGAGCAGTTCTTC
TRBV20-1	NA	TRBJ2-3	TRBD2	CSAPASGRTGDTQYF	TGCAGTGCCCCAGCTAGCGGGAGGACGGGAGATACGCAGTATTTT
TRBV3-1	few	TRBJ2-7	TRBD2	CASSRGLANPYEQYF	TGTGCCAGCAGCCGAGGACTAGCGAATCCCTACGAGCAGTACTTC
TRBV10-3	many	TRBJ2-1	TRBD2	CAISGGLGRGEQFF	TGTGCCATCAGTGGCGGACTAGGTCGAGGTGAGCAGTTCTTC
TRBV5-1	NA	TRBJ2-3	NA	CASSLDYFNTDTQYF	TGCGCCAGCAGCTTGGACTATTTCAACACAGATACGCAGTATTTT
TRBV5-1	few	TRBJ2-7	NA	CASSFGPDLAIEQYF	TGCGCCAGCAGCTTCGGGCCCGATCTTGCTATCGAGCAGTACTTC
TRBV10-3	few	TRBJ1-1	NA	CAISEAVTEAFF	TGTGCCATCAGTGAGGCGGTCACTGAAGCTTTCTTT
TRBV19	NA	TRBJ1-2	NA	CASTSWGNGYTF	TGTGCCAGTACCTCCTGGGGGAATGGCTACACCTTC
TRBV10-3	NA	TRBJ1-1	TRBD1	CAISEGTGVLTEAFF	TGTGCCATCAGTGAAGGGACAGGGGTCCTCACTGAAGCTTTCTTT
TRBV5-1	many	TRBJ2-3	NA	CASSLAGRGADTQYF	TGCGCCAGCAGCTTGGCCGGCAGGGGAGCAGATACGCAGTATTTT
TRBV4-1	NA	TRBJ2-1	TRBD2	CASSQVGAAGGPKPSSYNEQFF	TGCGCCAGCAGCCAAGTGGGGGCAGCGGGAGGGCCGAAGCCCAGCTCCTACAATGAGCAGTTCTTC
TRBV5-1	many	TRBJ2-5	TRBD1	CASSLAGGKETQYF	TGTGCCAGCAGTTTAGCAGGGGGCAAAGAGACCCAGTACTTC
TRBV12-3/TRBV12-4	many	TRBJ2-1	TRBD2	CASKLAGGPYNEQFF	TGTGCCAGCAAATTAGCGGGGGGCCCCTACAATGAGCAGTTCTTC
TRBV4-1	NA	TRBJ2-1	TRBD2	CATSPSTSGVSYNEQFF	TGCGCCACCAGCCCCTCCACTAGCGGGGTCTCCTACAATGAGCAGTTCTTC
TRBV6-2/TRBV6-3	NA	TRBJ1-6	NA	CASSDPNWALHF	TGTGCCAGCAGTGACCCAAATTGGGCCCTCCACTTT
TRBV20-1	NA	TRBJ2-3	TRBD2	CSAQRGSVAGGADTQYF	TGCAGTGCTCAACGGGGTTCTGTAGCGGGAGGCGCAGATACGCAGTATTTT
TRBV5-6	many	TRBJ2-1	TRBD1	CASSPDRGNEQFF	TGTGCCAGCAGCCCGGACAGGGGGAATGAGCAGTTCTTC
TRBV18	NA	TRBJ2-3	NA	CASSPLGTGTDTQYF	TGTGCCAGCTCACCACTGGGCACAGGCACAGATACGCAGTATTTT
TRBV6-1	few	TRBJ2-7	NA	CASSQTDSPPYEQYF	TGTGCCAGCAGCCAAACCGATTCCCCTCCCTACGAGCAGTACTTC
TRBV7-6	NA	TRBJ2-2	TRBD2	CASSLGTSGRTGELFF	TGTGCCAGCAGCTTAGGGACTAGCGGGAGAACCGGGGAGCTGTTTTTT
TRBV20-1	NA	TRBJ1-1	NA	CSANRDTGKDTEAFF	TGCAGTGCTAACCGGGACACCGGAAAGGACACTGAAGCTTTCTTT
TRBV29-1	few	TRBJ1-2	NA	CSVEDLTNGYTF	TGCAGCGTTGAAGACCTAACAAATGGCTACACCTTC
TRBV3-1	many	TRBJ2-5	TRBD1	CASSPTTGYGETQYF	TGTGCCAGCAGCCCCACGACAGGGTACGGAGAGACCCAGTACTTC
TRBV12-3/TRBV12-4	few	TRBJ1-3	TRBD1	CASSRGQGLLSGNTIYF	TGTGCCAGCAGCCGTGGACAGGGGCTCCTCTCTGGAAACACCATATATTTT
TRBV5-1	few	TRBJ1-1	NA	CASSPRLEVTEAFF	TGCGCCAGCAGCCCTCGTTTAGAGGTCACTGAAGCTTTCTTT
TRBV29-1	few	TRBJ2-5	NA	CSLSHGGTQYF	TGCAGCTTAAGCCACGGGGGGACCCAGTACTTC
TRBV20-1	once	TRBJ2-1	NA	CSAGLVGGNSEQFF	TGCAGTGCTGGACTAGTGGGGGGCAACAGTGAGCAGTTCTTC
TRBV2	few	TRBJ2-2	NA	CASSGPLQSGELFF	TGTGCCAGCAGTGGGCCCTTGCAGTCCGGGGAGCTGTTTTTT
TRBV4-1	NA	TRBJ1-1	NA	CASTDGRTEAFF	TGCGCCAGTACGGACGGGAGAACTGAAGCTTTCTTT
TRBV29-1	few	TRBJ2-7	TRBD1	CSVSDSEGAAGSYEQYF	TGCAGCGTCTCCGATTCTGAGGGGGCCGCCGGGTCCTACGAGCAGTACTTC
TRBV28	few	TRBJ2-1	TRBD2	CASSLGSSGRVEQFF	TGTGCCAGCAGTTTAGGTTCTAGCGGGAGGGTTGAGCAGTTCTTC
TRBV14	NA	TRBJ2-5	TRBD2	CASSHPGGERETQYF	TGTGCCAGCAGCCACCCCGGGGGGGAGAGAGAGACCCAGTACTTC
TRBV5-1	NA	TRBJ2-3	NA	CASSSRAAPDTQYF	TGCGCCAGCAGCTCCCGGGCGGCCCCAGATACGCAGTATTTT
TRBV3-1	many	TRBJ1-5	NA	CASSQDPLNQPQHF	TGTGCCAGCAGCCAAGATCCCCTTAATCAGCCCCAGCATTTT
TRBV5-1	many	TRBJ2-6	NA	CASSTDSLSGANVLTF	TGCGCCAGCAGCACGGACAGCCTCTCTGGGGCCAACGTCCTGACTTTC
TRBV5-1	NA	TRBJ2-6	NA	CASSLVIVASRSRSGANVLTF	TGCGCCAGCAGCTTGGTTATAGTGGCTAGCCGTTCTCGCTCTGGGGCCAACGTCCTGACTTTC
TRBV6-1	NA	TRBJ2-7	TRBD2	CASSNPGLAYEQYF	TGTGCCAGCAGTAATCCGGGACTAGCCTACGAGCAGTACTTC
TRBV18	NA	TRBJ1-1	NA	CASSPRGFTEAFF	TGTGCCAGCTCACCACGAGGATTCACTGAAGCTTTCTTT
TRBV20-1	few	TRBJ2-2	TRBD1	CSADITGGKAGELFF	TGCAGTGCTGATATTACAGGGGGCAAGGCCGGGGAGCTGTTTTTT
TRBV4-1	few	TRBJ2-1	TRBD1	CASSHPGQSSYNEQFF	TGCGCCAGCAGCCATCCGGGACAGTCCTCCTACAATGAGCAGTTCTTC
TRBV7-8	NA	TRBJ2-5	NA	CASSDGDPGWETQYF	TGTGCCAGCAGCGATGGGGACCCCGGGTGGGAGACCCAGTACTTC
TRBV5-1	NA	TRBJ2-3	TRBD1	CASSYGQGTTDTQYF	TGCGCCAGCAGTTATGGACAGGGGACCACAGATACGCAGTATTTT
TRBV2	NA	TRBJ2-2	NA	CASTLGGQLFF	TGTGCCAGCACTCTCGGAGGGCAACTGTTTTTT
TRBV12-3/TRBV12-4	few	TRBJ2-2	NA	CASSFRSSGGLANTGELFF	TGTGCCAGCAGTTTTCGTTCCAGCGGAGGCCTCGCGAACACCGGGGAGCTGTTTTTT
TRBV5-1	NA	TRBJ2-7	TRBD2	CASTRPGSGSHEQYF	TGCGCCAGCACCCGGCCTGGTAGCGGGAGCCACGAGCAGTACTTC
TRBV20-1	NA	TRBJ2-1	TRBD2	CSARPPGGTSLPNEQFF	TGCAGTGCTAGACCCCCGGGAGGGACTAGCTTACCCAATGAGCAGTTCTTC
TRBV5-1	many	TRBJ1-1	NA	CASSSRVNTEAFF	TGCGCCAGCAGCTCCAGGGTGAACACTGAAGCTTTCTTT